A single sample is the source of the 10 T cell receptor delta chains below, sequenced in a study of gammadelta T cells in human blood. TCRdb reprocessed the RT-PCR reads through CATT. The table lists over a thousand delta-chain clones, roughly 17% of them singletons. The material sequenced was non-Vgamma9Vdelta2 gamma-delta T cells from infant blood. The receptors come from a human donor.

This clone counts as large (0.1 to 1%). The sample holds other DNA sequences that translate to the same CDR3. V and J are TRDV1 and TRDJ1; no firm D call. The germline V gene has CDR1 TSWWSYY and CDR2 QGS. The length of the CDR3 is 19 residues. V lost 3 bases to trimming and J lost 0 bases, with 23 bases between them. CDR3 amino acids: CALGDGDYEGGRYTDKLIF. The CDR3 DNA follows: TGTGCTCTTGGGGATGGAGACTACGAAGGTGGCCGCTACACCGATAAACTCATCTTT.

This clone was seen a handful of times. This probably arose from a read error, given a far larger clone one base away. J is TRDJ1 and V is TRDV1; 7 nucleotides agree with TRDD3. In germline, CDR1 is TSWWSYY, CDR2 QGS. Trimming cost V 2 bases and J 1 base; bases outside gene matches: 19. The CDR3 sequence is 20 residues long. The CDR3 reads CALGEKRLHVPWGSTDKLIF. CDR3 in DNA: TGTGCTCTTGGGGAAAAGAGACTCCACGTCCCCTGGGGGTCCACCGATAAACTCATCTTT.

On this clone: A single base is all that separates this from a far larger clone, so a read error is likely. The V call is TRDV3, the J call TRDJ1; TRDD3 matches 8 bases. Assignment of the J gene here rests on matching the DNA to germline, because TCRdb gives none. From germline, CDR1 is TVYSNPD and CDR2 GDNSRS (reference sequence). V was clipped by 5 bases and J by 5 bases; unmatched bases: 16. CDR3 length: 15 amino acids. DNA of the CDR3: TGTGCCCAAAAGGATGGGATACGGAGGGATGATAAACTCATCTTT. This translates into CAQKDGIRRDDKLIF.

About this clone itself: This likely came from a read error, as a far larger clone is one base away. This chain connects TRDV1 to TRDJ1, with TRDD2 matching 7 bases. From germline, CDR1 is TSWWSYY and CDR2 QGS. The CDR3 consists of 16 residues. The DNA for the CDR3 is TGTGCTCTTAGGGAACTGGTATACCTTCCTGGCGATAAACTCATCTTT. As protein: CALRELVYLPGDKLIF.

This clone has just a few counts. This clone may be a read error of a much larger clone one base away. The chain is built from TRDV1 and TRDJ1; the match to TRDD3 covers 8 bases. The junction had 20 bases not matched to a gene; V was cut back by 5 bases and J by 0 bases. The germline CDR1 and CDR2 sequences are TSWWSYY and QGS. The CDR3 covers 20 residues. This CDR3 is CALGKPSLLLGVTYTDKLIF. CDR3 DNA: TGTGCTCTTGGGAAACCTTCCCTCTTACTGGGGGTCACGTACACCGATAAACTCATCTTT.

Concerning this clone itself: With only one base between it and a far larger clone, this is likely a read error. The rearrangement joins TRDV1 to TRDJ1, with D perhaps assigned TRDD2 or TRDD3 (9 bases each). This CDR3 has 20 residues. CDR1 and CDR2 (germline): TSWWSYY, QGS. V gave up 5 bases and J gave up 0 bases, with 28 bases separating them. CDR3 sequence: CALGKKIPSYAGGYTDKLIF. In nucleotides, the CDR3 is TGTGCTCTTGGGAAAAAAATCCCTTCCTACGCTGGGGGATACACCGATAAACTCATCTTT.

Of note for this clone: The likely explanation is a read error, given a far larger clone one base away. The V and J genes are TRDV3 and TRDJ1; 7 nucleotides match TRDD3. No J segment appears in TCRdb, so it was assigned here by matching the sequence to germline. Germline V lookup: CDR1 TVYSNPD, CDR2 GDNSRS (reference sequence). The length of the CDR3 is 15 residues. V was pared by 5 bases and J by 5 bases, with 17 bases of the junction left unmatched. CDR3 sequence: CAQKGRIRRDDKLIF. In DNA form, the CDR3 reads TGTGCCCAAAAGGGTAGGATACGGAGGGATGATAAACTCATCTTT.

By sample share, this clone is medium-sized (0.01 to 0.1%). This chain links TRDV1 with TRDJ1, with 8 bases identical to TRDD3. From germline, CDR1 is TSWWSYY and CDR2 QGS. The length of the CDR3 is 24 residues. V gave up 2 bases and J gave up 0 bases; unmatched junction bases: 29. This CDR3 is CALGERLWLYWGAFPPVYTDKLIF. The CDR3 region has the DNA TGTGCTCTTGGGGAAAGGTTGTGGCTGTACTGGGGGGCCTTTCCCCCTGTTTACACCGATAAACTCATCTTT.

A remark on this clone: A read error may explain this, as a much larger clone is one base away. The rearrangement joins TRDV1 to TRDJ1; 11 positions match TRDD3. TCRdb does not report a J gene; here it was assigned by matching the DNA to germline references. This CDR3 has 21 amino acids. Germline V gene lookup returns CDR1 TSWWSYY and CDR2 QGS. The V gene end was trimmed by 4 bases and the J gene end by 0 bases; junction bases not matched to a gene: 19. CDR3 region: CALGGTSSLLGDMGDTDKLIF. The CDR3, as DNA: TGTGCTCTTGGGGGTACTTCCTCCTTACTGGGGGATATGGGGGACACCGATAAACTCATCTTT.

About this clone itself: A far more abundant clone sits one base away, making this likely a read error. This chain joins TRDV3 and TRDJ1, with 9 bases lining up with TRDD3. The J gene was missing in TCRdb and was found by matching the end of the DNA to germline. Trimming at V came to 1 base and at J to 5 bases, leaving 20 bases not matched to a gene. CDR1 is TVYSNPD and CDR2 is GDNSRS in the germline V gene (reference sequence). The length of the CDR3 is 18 residues. In DNA, the CDR3 is TGTGCCTTTATTCGGGGCTGCGACTGGGGGACCCGCCCTGATAAACTCATCTTT. It encodes CAFIRGCDWGTRPDKLIF.